This section outlines one T cell receptor beta chain sequence together with its context. Its antigen target is currently unknown. No much larger clonotype is one base removed from it; base qualities were not supplied. The data derive from a study of blood T cells in healthy people across ages (dated by TCRdb to the mid-2010s). A note on the overall study: Template switching captured roughly one uniquely barcoded TCR beta cDNA molecule per two T cells in model experiments. The study measured age-related changes in TCR beta repertoire diversity using deep sequencing normalized with unique cDNA molecular identifiers. Donors were grouped into four age groups: young (average roughly 17 years), middle-aged (around 39), aged (62) and long-lived (approximately 75). To avoid experimental bias, donors of different ages were randomly spread across the sequencing lanes. For two donors (one aged 18 to 29 and one aged 80 or older), the study analyzed two additional independent replicas of 1 million unique cDNA reads from the same blood draw.

To prepare the library, 5' RACE was applied. Sequencing took place on an Illumina HiSeq 2500. A second PCR of roughly 6 to 11 cycles was run with a J-beta primer mix and a sample-barcoded 5' primer. A template-switch 5' adaptor carrying 12 random nucleotides introduced a unique molecular identifier onto each TCR beta cDNA molecule. Each sample yielded at least 2.5 million CDR3-containing paired-end reads. All of the RNA was converted into first-strand cDNA using the Mint cDNA synthesis kit, with a TRBC-specific oligonucleotide serving as the primer. Following uracil-DNA glycosylase treatment, all cDNA underwent a first 18-cycle PCR with the universal primers M1SS and BC2_uni_R. On the authors' methods: Normalization of each sample was performed by random selection of 1 million high-quality reads, each carrying a distinct molecular identifier. Instead of being binned into consensus sequences, reads with shared molecular identifiers were discarded. MiTCR, run with a Q25 quality threshold and the strictest error-elimination algorithm, handled CDR3 identification, clonotype clustering and error correction. A nonparametric unseen species model with Euler transformation was used to estimate lower-bound total TCR beta diversity. TCRdb reanalyzed the raw reads on its own, using fastp at Q25 for trimming and MiXCR for clone calling, and kept in-frame beta chains. CDR3 protein duplicates are merged, each entry listing the most common genes and DNA. These V and J calls are TCRdb output, not the study's own analysis. The sample records 730,000 or so distinct CDR3 sequences, 40% to 45% of which are singletons. The ten top clones hold around 30% of the sample.

From a lookup of the germline V gene (reference sequence), CDR1 and CDR2 are DFQATT and SNEGSKA. The CDR3 numbers 16 residues from cysteine through phenylalanine. Only CDR3 DNA is held: 48 bases, read in frame from base 1. V gives up 3 bases and J gives up 5 bases, and the segment between their germline ends measures 20 bases. Donors were 39 systemically healthy Caucasian individuals from Russia aged 6 to 90 years. Approximately 9.7 milliliters of peripheral blood were drawn from each donor into EDTA-treated Vacutainer tubes. Ficoll-Paque density-gradient centrifugation was used to isolate PBMCs, with at least 7 million per sample. Trizol reagent was used to extract total RNA from the PBMCs, yielding at least 5 micrograms per sample. For every donor, an aliquot of PBMCs went through flow cytometry to measure the percentages of naive CD45RAhigh/CD27high T cells. Summary of the overall study and its limitations: Compared with the aged group, more naive CD4+ T cells, fewer expanded clones and increased TCR diversity were shown by the long-lived group, suggesting age selection. Estimates of total diversity based on one million sequenced T cells were considered lower bounds and underestimates. Conclusive comparison of naive and antigen-experienced compartments was prevented by the profiling of bulk unsorted PBMCs. The percentage of naive T cells measured by flow cytometry correlated strongly with observed TCR beta diversity. Donor CMV infection status was unknown, potentially confounding age-related changes in expanded clonotypes. As age increased, observed TCR beta diversity per million T cells dropped in a roughly linear way, and a significant reduction was already evident by age around 41.

Source material: blood. The clonotype comes from a man older than 75 in good health. Recombination connected TRBV20-1 to TRBJ2-1, and perhaps TRBD2 as D gene, on 6 matching bases. CDR3 sequence: CSASYGLAFNHNEQFF. The DNA sequence is given as TGCAGTGCTAGTTACGGTCTAGCGTTCAACCACAATGAGCAGTTCTTC.